Ten or more counts support the clone carrying this T cell receptor beta chain. Its antigen is not identified. Here the gene names and germline are mouse. Sequencing ends 4 residues short of the CDR3 end; the germline J gene provides the rest. Germline assignment: CDR1 FNHDT and CDR2 SITEND (reference sequence). The CDR3 runs to 13 residues. Separation of pooled cutaneous lymph node cells was by sorting with CD4, CD8alpha, NKG2D, NKG2ACE and other markers. RNA extraction was followed by reverse transcription into cDNA, which acted as the sequencing template. Using immunoSEQ multiplex PCR, the repertoire was profiled, and TCRdb retains in-frame clones only, with some absent. This sample comprises 250,000 or so clones, none seen once only. This specimen comes from a study of CD8+ T cells in alopecia areata. In the study overall: Grafting placed skin from roughly 6-12-month-old C3H/HeJ donors with spontaneous alopecia onto roughly 7-10-week-old female C3H/HeJ mice.

General observations from the study: Scalp sample sequencing also detects resident alphabeta T cells of normal skin. Possibly because of HLA-related factors, TCR sharing was less clear across patients than in mice. Lesional scalp, notably in alopecia totalis/universalis, had clonality above that of normal scalp.

This receptor was taken from a C3H/HeJ mouse with alopecia areata. The strain's MHC type: H2-k. V usage is TRBV19 and J usage is TRBJ2-5, with TRBD1 matching over 10 bases. The sequencing input was CD4+ T cells sorted from a lymph node. CDR3 sequence reads: CASAGTGEDTQYF. The sequenced part of the CDR3 DNA is TGTGCCAGCGCCGGGACAGGGGAAGAC.